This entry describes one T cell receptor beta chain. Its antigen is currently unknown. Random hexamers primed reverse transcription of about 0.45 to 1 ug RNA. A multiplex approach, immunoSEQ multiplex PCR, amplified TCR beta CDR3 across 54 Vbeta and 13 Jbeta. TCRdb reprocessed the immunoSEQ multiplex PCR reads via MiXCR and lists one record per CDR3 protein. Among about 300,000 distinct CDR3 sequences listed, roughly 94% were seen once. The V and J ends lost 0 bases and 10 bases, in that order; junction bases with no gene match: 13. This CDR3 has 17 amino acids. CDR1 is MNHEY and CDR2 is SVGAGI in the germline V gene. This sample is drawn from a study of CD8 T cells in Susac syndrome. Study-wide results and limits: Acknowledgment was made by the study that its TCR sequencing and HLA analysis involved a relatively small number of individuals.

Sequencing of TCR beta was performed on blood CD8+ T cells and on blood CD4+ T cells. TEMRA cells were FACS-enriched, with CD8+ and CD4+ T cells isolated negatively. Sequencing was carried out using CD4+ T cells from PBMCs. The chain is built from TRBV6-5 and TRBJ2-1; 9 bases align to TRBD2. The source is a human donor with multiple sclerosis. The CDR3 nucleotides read TGTGCCAGCAGTTACTCGTTCCTAGCGGGACCTAATGGAGAGCAGTTCTTC. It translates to CASSYSFLAGPNGEQFF.